These 27 T cell receptor beta chains were sequenced from one sample in a study of blood T cell repertoires in COVID-19. Libraries were prepared by immunoSEQ multiplex PCR; TCRdb keeps only in-frame clonotypes and omits some of them. Of a few hundred thousand clones in the sample, around 85% were seen once. The sequenced sample was peripheral blood. The source of these receptors is a human donor with COVID-19, enrolled during active disease. The donor label of this sample is uncertain.

The rearrangement joins TRBV2 to TRBJ2-7; 9 bases agree with TRBD1. There are 15 residues in the CDR3. V lost 6 bases, J lost 5 bases, and 11 bases stayed unmatched. Germline V gene sequence: CDR1 SNHLY, CDR2 FYNNEI. The CDR3 DNA sequence: TGTGCCAGCAGGGAACAGGGGGCGCGAAAAAACGAGCAGTACTTC. Translated: CASREQGARKNEQYF.

This chain connects TRBV7-2 to TRBJ1-2; D uncertain. The CDR3 length is 11 residues. V lost 5 bases and J lost 9, with 10 bases in between. Germline CDR1 is SGHTA and CDR2 is FQGNSA. This chain's CDR3 is CASSPVRSYTF. The CDR3 coding sequence is TGTGCCAGCAGCCCCGTTCGTAGCTACACCTTC.

For the CDR3, the DNA is TGTGCCAGCAGCTTAGAACAGGGGGTTGGCTACACCTTC. Translation: CASSLEQGVGYTF. This chain links TRBV7-9 with TRBJ1-2; 8 positions match TRBD1. Per germline, CDR1 SEHNR and CDR2 FQNEAQ (reference sequence). Germline trimming cut 1 base from V and 7 bases from J; bases unmatched to any gene: 2. The length of the CDR3 is 13 residues. The complete variable domain, with remaining parts taken from reference TRBV7-9 and TRBJ1-2, reads DTGVSQNPRHKITKRGQNVTFRCDPISEHNRLYWYRQTLGQGPEFLTYFQNEAQLEKSRLLSDRFSAERPKGSFSTLEIQRTEQGDSAMYLCASSLEQGVGYTFGSGTRLTVV.

DNA for the CDR3: TGTGCCAGCTCACAGGGGGCAGGCTCCTACGAGCAGTACTTC. It yields the protein CASSQGAGSYEQYF. The chain joins TRBV18 to TRBJ2-7; 7 nucleotides agree with TRBD1. V was clipped by 4 bases and J by 0 bases; unmatched bases: 3. This CDR3 contains 14 residues. CDR1 and CDR2 from the germline V gene are KGHSH and LQKENI.

The chain joins TRBV11-3 to TRBJ2-5; a weak D match, TRBD1 (6 bases). The CDR3 runs to 14 residues. CDR1 is SGHNT and CDR2 is YENEEA in the germline V gene. Between the trimmed V and J ends, which lost 5 bases and 5 bases, there was a span of 15 bases. This chain's CDR3 is CASSPRGGVETQYF. The CDR3 region has the DNA TGTGCCAGCAGCCCCAGGGGTGGCGTTGAGACCCAGTACTTC.

The chain recombines TRBV28 with TRBJ1-1, with D unclear. V lost 7 bases, J lost 0 bases, and 15 bases lay in between. There are 15 residues in the CDR3. The germline V gene has CDR1 MDHEN and CDR2 SYDVKM. Here the CDR3 DNA reads TGTGCCAGCAAATCCCTGCCCGGGGTGAACACTGAAGCTTTCTTT. Translated, it gives CASKSLPGVNTEAFF.

V gene TRBV30 combines with J gene TRBJ1-1; D is undetermined. The CDR3 is 15 residues long. The V and J ends lost 5 bases and 1 base respectively, with 17 bases between them. Germline V gene lookup returns CDR1 GTSNPN and CDR2 SVGIG (reference sequence). CDR3 in DNA: TGTGCCTGGCGGAAGTGGGGAGGAGGGAACACTGAAGCTTTCTTT. Translating it yields CAWRKWGGGNTEAFF.

The chain couples TRBV9 to TRBJ2-1; TRBD2 aligns across 7 bases. Unmatched junction bases numbered 4, after V lost 3 bases and J lost 4 bases. In germline, CDR1 is SGDLS, CDR2 YYNGEE. The CDR3 totals 14 residues. CDR3 nucleotides: TGTGCCAGCAGCGCTAGCGGAGGTTACAATGAGCAGTTCTTC. Translation: CASSASGGYNEQFF.

This chain connects TRBV9 to TRBJ2-2; a weak D match, TRBD1 (6 bases). The V and J ends lost 4 bases and 6 bases respectively, with 13 bases between them. From germline, CDR1 is SGDLS and CDR2 YYNGEE. The CDR3 spans 14 residues. CDR3 loop: CASSLIQGSGELFF. CDR3 in DNA: TGTGCCAGCAGCTTAATACAGGGTTCCGGGGAGCTGTTTTTT.

The chain joins TRBV5-1 to TRBJ1-2, with 7 bases fitting TRBD1. The germline V gene encodes CDR1 SGHRS and CDR2 YFSETQ. V lost 3 bases to trimming and J lost 6 bases; unmatched junction nucleotides: 11. This CDR3 has 15 residues. CDR3 coding DNA: TGCGCCAGCAGCTCGCGGCGAGGGGGCGCAGATGGCTACACCTTC. Protein sequence: CASSSRRGGADGYTF.

The rearrangement links TRBV27 to TRBJ2-7; TRBD2 aligns across 7 bases. The germline CDR1 and CDR2 sequences are MNHEY and SMNVEV (reference sequence). With 6 bases clipped from V and 2 bases from J, the junction kept 10 bases outside the gene matches. The CDR3 runs 15 residues. CDR3 DNA: TGTGCCAGCAGCCCTCACACTAGCGTAACCTACGAGCAGTACTTC. Its protein is CASSPHTSVTYEQYF.

The chain carries TRBV5-1 and TRBJ1-3, with D maybe TRBD1 (6 bases). Germline V gene data show CDR1 as SGHRS and CDR2 as YFSETQ. Trimming removed 3 bases from V and 3 bases from J, with 16 bases in between. This CDR3 region has 16 residues. The CDR3 loop is CASSYNLGGGGNTIYF. In DNA form, the CDR3 reads TGCGCCAGCAGCTATAACTTAGGGGGTGGTGGAAACACCATATATTTT.

The V gene is TRBV28, the J gene TRBJ1-4; D may be TRBD1 (6 bases). Per the germline V gene, CDR1 is MDHEN and CDR2 is SYDVKM. The CDR3 totals 13 residues. V lost 8 bases to trimming and J lost 3 bases, with 10 bases between them. The CDR3 bases are TGTGCCAGCCGCCGGACAGCTAATGAAAAACTGTTTTTT. Residues: CASRRTANEKLFF.

V is TRBV6-1 and J is TRBJ1-4; D gene unclear. V gave up 1 base and J gave up 7 bases, with 13 bases separating them. Germline V gene lookup returns CDR1 MNHNS and CDR2 SASEGT. The CDR3 covers 15 residues. CDR3 in DNA: TGTGCCAGCAGTGAAGTGGCTGAAAGCGGTGAAAAACTGTTTTTT. Translating it yields CASSEVAESGEKLFF.

The sample holds one count of this clone. The chain joins TRBV5-8 to TRBJ1-4; the D is unclear. CDR3 length: 11 amino acids. V was pared by 4 bases and J by 8 bases, with 6 bases between. Per the germline V gene, CDR1 is SGHTS and CDR2 is YDEGEE. In nucleotides, the CDR3 is TGTGCCAGCAGCAATGAGGAAAAACTGTTTTTT. Encoded protein: CASSNEEKLFF.

The chain recombines TRBV29-1 with TRBJ1-2; possible D gene TRBD1, 6 bases. Trimming took 5 bases from V and 6 from J, leaving 10 bases between them. CDR1 and CDR2 (germline): SQVTM, ANQGSEA. The CDR3 runs 11 residues. The CDR3 coding sequence is TGCAGCGTTCACAGGGAAGATGGCTACACCTTC. Translated: CSVHREDGYTF.

J is TRBJ2-7 and V is TRBV5-1, with TRBD2 matching 9 bases. This CDR3 region has 15 residues. Trimming at V came to 3 bases and at J to 5 bases, leaving 9 bases not matched to a gene. The germline V gene has CDR1 SGHRS and CDR2 YFSETQ. The CDR3 protein is CASSWRGGQGDEQYF. The CDR3 nucleotides read TGCGCCAGCAGCTGGCGGGGGGGGCAAGGCGACGAGCAGTACTTC.

The chain carries TRBV28 and TRBJ2-1; 10 nucleotides agree with TRBD2. Per germline, CDR1 MDHEN and CDR2 SYDVKM. This CDR3 is 15 amino acids long. V trimming: 6 bases; J trimming: 5 bases; junction bases outside the gene matches: 7. The CDR3 DNA reads TGTGCCAGCAGGTCACTAGCGGGAAGTAACAATGAGCAGTTCTTC. Its protein is CASRSLAGSNNEQFF.

The chain joins TRBV10-3 to TRBJ2-2; 13 bases line up with TRBD2. Looked up from germline, CDR1 is ENHRY and CDR2 is SYGVKD. This CDR3 has 16 amino acids. V gave up 11 bases and J gave up 6 bases; unmatched junction bases: 12. CDR3: CAVQRTSGSMAGELFF. As DNA, the CDR3 is TGTGCCGTACAGAGGACTAGCGGGAGTATGGCCGGGGAGCTGTTTTTT.

This chain joins TRBV2 and TRBJ1-4; no definite D call. V was shortened by 6 bases and J by 14 bases, with 16 bases between the two germline ends. The CDR3 totals 12 residues. Germline CDR1 SNHLY, CDR2 FYNNEI. CDR3 sequence (DNA): TGTGCCAGCAGAGCGATTTCCCCTGACCTGTTTTTT. It codes for CASRAISPDLFF.

This chain connects TRBV10-1 to TRBJ1-6; D gene ambiguous. The germline gives CDR1 WNHNN, CDR2 SYGVQD (reference sequence). The V end was cut by 0 bases, the J end by 9 bases, with 12 bases between. This CDR3 is 15 amino acids long. CDR3 DNA sequence: TGCGCCAGCAGTGAGTCGGTCTCCCCGGGTTCACCCCTCCACTTT. Amino acid sequence: CASSESVSPGSPLHF.

In its sample, this clone was seen once. The DNA for the CDR3 is TGTGCCAGCAGATGGACAGGGCCCGAGCAGTACTTC. Translating gives CASRWTGPEQYF. The chain joins TRBV2 to TRBJ2-7; TRBD1 agrees at 8 bases. The V segment lost 6 bases and the J segment 6 bases; nucleotides outside the gene matches: 4. In germline, CDR1 is SNHLY, CDR2 FYNNEI. This CDR3 region has 12 residues.

The V call is TRBV15, the J call TRBJ2-7; tentative D call: TRBD2 (5 bases). The CDR3 has 12 amino acids. V was cut by 0 bases and J by 12 bases, with 12 bases left in between. The germline gives CDR1 LNHNV, CDR2 YYDKDF (reference sequence). CDR3 residues: CATSRDPGITYF. In DNA form, the CDR3 reads TGTGCCACCAGCAGAGATCCGGGGATAACGTACTTC. The full variable domain, its missing parts supplied by reference TRBV15 and TRBJ2-7, is DAMVIQNPRYQVTQFGKPVTLSCSQTLNHNVMYWYQQKSSQAPKLLFHYYDKDFNNEADTPDNFQSRRPNTSFCFLDIRSPGLGDTAMYLCATSRDPGITYFGPGTRLTVT.

This clone was picked up a small number of times. The chain recombines TRBV27 with TRBJ2-3, with TRBD2 identical over 11 bases. This CDR3 is built from 16 residues. Germline loops: CDR1 MNHEY, CDR2 SMNVEV (reference sequence). V was clipped by 6 bases and J by 5 bases; unmatched bases: 10. The CDR3 coding sequence is TGTGCCAGCAGGCATAACTCCGGGACTAGCGGAGATACGCAGTATTTT. This encodes CASRHNSGTSGDTQYF.

V usage is TRBV4-3 and J usage is TRBJ2-1; unclear D gene. V was clipped by 0 bases and J by 0 bases, with 6 bases between them. Germline CDR1 reads LGHNA; CDR2 reads YSLEER. The length of the CDR3 is 15 residues. DNA of the CDR3: TGCGCCAGCAGCCAAGATCAGGACTCCTACAATGAGCAGTTCTTC. Translating gives CASSQDQDSYNEQFF.

The CDR3: CASSSGAGGLQETQYF. In nucleotides, the CDR3 is TGTGCCAGCAGTTCCGGGGCAGGGGGCCTCCAAGAGACCCAGTACTTC. This chain connects TRBV11-3 to TRBJ2-5, with 8 bases lining up with TRBD1. J gave up 1 base and V 6 bases, and 10 bases lay outside the gene matches. Germline assignment: CDR1 SGHNT and CDR2 YENEEA. The CDR3 consists of 16 residues.

CDR3 DNA sequence: TGTGCCAGCAGTCCTCCGGGACAGTACTATAATGAAAAACTGTTTTTT. Its protein product is CASSPPGQYYNEKLFF. V gene TRBV7-9 combines with J gene TRBJ1-4; 7 bases agree with TRBD1. V dropped 6 bases and J dropped 4; count of bases not matched to a gene: 11. CDR1 SEHNR and CDR2 FQNEAQ come from the germline V gene (reference sequence). The CDR3 runs 16 residues.